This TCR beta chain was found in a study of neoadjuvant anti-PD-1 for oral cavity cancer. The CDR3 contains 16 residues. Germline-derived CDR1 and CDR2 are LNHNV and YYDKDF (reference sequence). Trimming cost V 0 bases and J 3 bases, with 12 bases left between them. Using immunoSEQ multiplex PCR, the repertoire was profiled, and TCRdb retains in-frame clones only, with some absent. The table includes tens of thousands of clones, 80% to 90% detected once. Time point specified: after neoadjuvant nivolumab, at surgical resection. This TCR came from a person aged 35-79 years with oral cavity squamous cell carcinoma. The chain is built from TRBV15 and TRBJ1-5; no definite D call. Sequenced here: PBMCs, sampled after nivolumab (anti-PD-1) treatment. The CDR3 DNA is TGTGCCACCAGCAGAGAAGGACCGGGCTACAATCAGCCCCAGCATTTT. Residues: CATSREGPGYNQPQHF.